A selection of T cell receptor beta chains follows, all from one sample in a study of blood T cell repertoires in COVID-19. The assay was immunoSEQ multiplex PCR, and TCRdb's table has in-frame clones only and misses some. The sample holds roughly 140,000 clones, about 84% seen once. Material for sequencing was peripheral blood. The receptor set was obtained from a woman aged 45-59 years with acute or convalescent COVID-19. Both conserved end residues are part of each CDR3. A D gene is named only where the DNA matches it firmly. Where a row states a size, it is once, few, many or the class of an expanded clone; other rows omit it.

>TRBD2|.|TRBJ2-1|TRBV3-1/TRBV3-2
TGTGCCAGCAAACGACTAGCGGGGGGCTCAGAGCAGTTCTTC
CASKRLAGGSEQFF
>.|few|TRBJ2-5|TRBV15
TGTGCCACCAGAAGGGGGTATGAGGAGACCCAGTACTTC
CATRRGYEETQYF
>.|few|TRBJ1-1|TRBV6-6
TGTGCCAGCACCCCCGGGGGGGGCTTGAACACTGAAGCTTTCTTT
CASTPGGGLNTEAFF
>TRBD1|.|TRBJ1-4|TRBV28
TGTGCCAGCAGTTTAAATCAGGGGGTGCATGAAAAACTGTTTTTT
CASSLNQGVHEKLFF
>.|.|TRBJ1-4|TRBV5-6
TGTGCCACCTCCCCGGGGGCAACTAATGAAAAACTGTTTTTT
CATSPGATNEKLFF
>.|.|TRBJ2-7|TRBV6-2/TRBV6-3
TGTGCCAGCAGTTACTCGAGCAGTACCCCCGGGGAGCAGTACTTC
CASSYSSSTPGEQYF
>TRBD1|.|TRBJ1-2|TRBV18
TGTGCCAGCTCCCCTATTGGGACAGGCTATGGCTACACCTTC
CASSPIGTGYGYTF
>.|once|TRBJ1-6|TRBV30
TGTGCCTGGAGTGTAGTTCCGACAGTGAATTCACCCCTCCACTTT
CAWSVVPTVNSPLHF
>.|.|TRBJ1-1|TRBV3-1/TRBV3-2
TGTGCCAGCAGCCCAATACAGGGACGTCTCTCTGAAGCTTTCTTT
CASSPIQGRLSEAFF
>.|.|TRBJ1-2|TRBV27
TGTGCCAGCAGGGAGAGAGAACTCTATGGCTACACCTTC
CASRERELYGYTF
>TRBD2|.|TRBJ2-7|TRBV5-1
TGCGCCAGCAGCCCTGATAGCGGGGGGGGCAACGAGCAGTACTTC
CASSPDSGGGNEQYF
>.|.|TRBJ1-1|TRBV19
TGTGCCAGTAGAAATTGGAGGATATCGAACACTGAAGCTTTCTTT
CASRNWRISNTEAFF
>.|.|TRBJ2-7|TRBV2
TGTGCCAGCAGTGAACCCCGAGTCGGGTGGAGCGAGCAGTACTTC
CASSEPRVGWSEQYF
>.|.|TRBJ2-5|TRBV6-5
TGTGCCAGCAGCCGAACAGGTCAGGGGGAGACCCAGTACTTC
CASSRTGQGETQYF
>.|.|TRBJ1-4|TRBV12-3/TRBV12-4
TGTGCCAGCAGTTTTTCGGATGAAAAACTGTTTTTT
CASSFSDEKLFF
>.|.|TRBJ2-2|TRBV7-3
TGTGCCAGCAGCGTCCGGGGTACCGGGGAGCTGTTTTTT
CASSVRGTGELFF
>.|.|TRBJ1-2|TRBV14
TGTGCCAGCAGCCCCACTGCGGTCGGGATCTATGGCTACACCTTC
CASSPTAVGIYGYTF
>.|.|TRBJ2-3|TRBV5-1
TGCGCCAGCAGCCCCCAAGGGGCAGGGGACACAGATACGCAGTATTTT
CASSPQGAGDTDTQYF
>TRBD1|.|TRBJ2-3|TRBV29-1
TGCAGCGTCGTACAGGGGGCTGGTGATACGCAGTATTTT
CSVVQGAGDTQYF
>.|.|TRBJ2-4|TRBV9
TGTGCCAGCAGCGTAGGAACTGGAAACATTCAGTACTTC
CASSVGTGNIQYF
>.|.|TRBJ2-2|TRBV5-8
TGTGCCACACAACATGAGGGCATCGGGGAGCTGTTTTTT
CATQHEGIGELFF
>.|.|TRBJ1-2|TRBV20-1
TGCAGTGCTAGTACAGGAAAAAACTATGGCTACACCTTC
CSASTGKNYGYTF
>.|.|TRBJ1-2|TRBV6-2/TRBV6-3
TGTGCCAGCAGTCGCGACAGGACAAGGAATGGCTACACCTTC
CASSRDRTRNGYTF
>.|.|TRBJ2-7|TRBV19
TGTGCCAGTCTCCCCTACGAGCAGTACTTC
CASLPYEQYF
>TRBD1|.|TRBJ1-2|TRBV30
TGTGCCTGGAGTGTACAGGGGGTGGGCTACACCTTC
CAWSVQGVGYTF
>TRBD1|.|TRBJ1-6|TRBV6-2/TRBV6-3
TGTGCCAGCAGCGCCGGGACAGGGCTTTCACCCCTCCACTTT
CASSAGTGLSPLHF
>.|.|TRBJ2-1|TRBV5-4
TGTGCCAGCAGCTTGACGGGGGGCCTCTACAATGAGCAGTTCTTC
CASSLTGGLYNEQFF
>.|.|TRBJ1-1|TRBV12-5
TGTGCTAGTGGTTGGCGGACAGCGAACACTGAAGCTTTCTTT
CASGWRTANTEAFF
>TRBD1|.|TRBJ1-1|TRBV6-2/TRBV6-3
TGTGCCAGCAGTTACCAGGGGGGTTACACTGAAGCTTTCTTT
CASSYQGGYTEAFF
>.|.|TRBJ1-6|TRBV7-9
TGTGCCAGCAGCTACCAAAGCTCACCCCTCCACTTT
CASSYQSSPLHF
>TRBD1|.|TRBJ1-5|TRBV4-2
TGTGCCAGCAGCCAAGTGTGGGACAGCTATAGCAATCAGCCCCAGCATTTT
CASSQVWDSYSNQPQHF
>.|.|TRBJ1-1|TRBV5-1
TGCGCCAGCAGCTTGGGGACAGATAACACTGAAGCTTTCTTT
CASSLGTDNTEAFF
>.|.|TRBJ2-1|TRBV5-1
TGCGCCAGCAGCTTGGCACAATACAATGAGCAGTTCTTC
CASSLAQYNEQFF
>.|.|TRBJ1-1|TRBV2
TGTGCCAGCAGTGAAACAGATGAAGCTTTCTTT
CASSETDEAFF
>.|.|TRBJ1-4|TRBV7-9
TGTGCCAGCAGCGGGAACCGGGGTTTCGGGAATGAAAAACTGTTTTTT
CASSGNRGFGNEKLFF
>.|.|TRBJ1-3|TRBV9
TGTGCCAGCAGCGCCATGCCAGGGGACACAGGCACCATATATTTT
CASSAMPGDTGTIYF
>.|.|TRBJ1-4|TRBV7-9
TGTGCCACAGAGAGGTCCCGCGGTGAAAAACTGTTTTTT
CATERSRGEKLFF
>TRBD1|.|TRBJ1-6|TRBV5-6
TGTGCCAGCAGCCAGCTTGTTAGGGACAGGGGGGACTCACCCCTCCACTTT
CASSQLVRDRGDSPLHF
>.|few|TRBJ1-1|TRBV5-1
TGCGCCAGCAGCTTCCGGGAGAACACTGAAGCTTTCTTT
CASSFRENTEAFF
>.|few|TRBJ2-6|TRBV7-9
TGTGCCACGGACAGTACTGGGGCCAACGTCCTGACTTTC
CATDSTGANVLTF
>TRBD1|.|TRBJ2-7|TRBV18
TGTGCCAGCTCACAACAGGGGGCCTACGAGCAGTACTTC
CASSQQGAYEQYF
>.|.|TRBJ2-7|TRBV21-1
TGTGCCAGCAGCGCCGGGATCACCTACGAGCAGTACTTC
CASSAGITYEQYF
>TRBD2|.|TRBJ2-1|TRBV28
TGTGCCAGCAGTTCCCCCCTAGCGGGCGGGATCGGTGAGCAGTTCTTC
CASSSPLAGGIGEQFF
>TRBD1|.|TRBJ1-5|TRBV2
TGTGCCAGCAGGCGGCGGGACAGGGGAAGGGGGGGTCAGCCCCAGCATTTT
CASRRRDRGRGGQPQHF
>.|.|TRBJ2-5|TRBV6-2/TRBV6-3
TGTGCCAGCAGTACCGGCGGAGGGTGGGAGACCCAGTACTTC
CASSTGGGWETQYF
>TRBD1|.|TRBJ2-5|TRBV7-9
TGTGCCAGCAGCTTAACGGGGACAGGCCAAGAGACCCAGTACTTC
CASSLTGTGQETQYF
>.|.|TRBJ1-5|TRBV11-2
TGTGCCAGCAGCTTAGGCAGTCAGCCCCAGCATTTT
CASSLGSQPQHF
>TRBD1|.|TRBJ1-1|TRBV19
TGTGCCAGTAGTATAAGGACAGGGGGCACCTTGAACACTGAAGCTTTCTTT
CASSIRTGGTLNTEAFF
>TRBD1|.|TRBJ1-2|TRBV18
TGTGCCAGCTCACCATCCCACGGGACAGATCACTATGGCTACACCTTC
CASSPSHGTDHYGYTF
>.|few|TRBJ2-2|TRBV4-3
TGCGCCAGCAGCCAAGCAGCCGGGGAGCTGTTTTTT
CASSQAAGELFF
>TRBD1|.|TRBJ2-3|TRBV27
TGTGCCAGCAGTGGACAGGGGGGCACAGATACGCAGTATTTT
CASSGQGGTDTQYF
>.|.|TRBJ2-1|TRBV3-1/TRBV3-2
TGTGCCAGCAGCCAAACCGAGAATGAGCAGTTCTTC
CASSQTENEQFF
>.|.|TRBJ1-6|TRBV5-6
TGTGCCAGCAGCTTGGGCGGGACCACCTTTCTCGGTTCACCCCTCCACTTT
CASSLGGTTFLGSPLHF
>.|.|TRBJ1-5|TRBV11-3
TGTGCCAGCAGCCCACCCCAGGACAATCAGCCCCAGCATTTT
CASSPPQDNQPQHF